This is a list of T cell receptor beta chains from one sample in a study of blood T cells in healthy people across ages. TCRdb itself ran the 5' RACE reads through MiXCR, one entry per CDR3 protein. The data contain 850,000 to 1,000,000 distinct CDR3 sequences, roughly 48% of them seen just once; the ten biggest clones take up 13%. The sequenced sample was blood. The receptor set was obtained from a man aged 25 to 45 in good health. The CDR3 runs from the conserved cysteine through the conserved F or W.

CASSSPTSRSYEQYF | TRBJ2-7 | TRBV28
CAISETGLAGYNEQYF | TRBJ2-5 | TRBV10-3
CSASSQGNIQYF | TRBJ2-4 | TRBV20-1
CASSLAGTSRNEQYF | TRBJ2-7 | TRBV3-1
CSVLNTEPFF | TRBJ1-1 | TRBV29-1
CASSPTWTGGAYEQYF | TRBJ2-7 | TRBV28
CASRPEQGYGYTF | TRBJ1-2 | TRBV12-3/TRBV12-4
CSPPAAGKPLAYEQYF | TRBJ2-7 | TRBV29-1
CSARPPGAVGRNSPLHF | TRBJ1-6 | TRBV20-1
CASNPTGTGLYEQYF | TRBJ2-7 | TRBV6-2/TRBV6-3
CASSPGTGGGYEQFF | TRBJ2-1 | TRBV4-3
CASSRSKRAPLEDTQYF | TRBJ2-3 | TRBV6-2/TRBV6-3
CASRVTQNYGYTF | TRBJ1-2 | TRBV28
CASSQTGQGQETQYF | . | TRBV4-1
CASSRDRVGYEQYF | TRBJ2-7 | TRBV3-1
CSAMSLTQYF | . | TRBV20-1
CASSVDDRDSNQPQHF | TRBJ1-5 | TRBV9
CASSLESAPDTQYF | TRBJ2-3 | TRBV7-3
CASSSGTGGNEQFF | TRBJ2-1 | TRBV28
CATSRVTQSYEQYF | TRBJ2-7 | TRBV15
CASSPRTSGTTQYF | . | TRBV28
CASSQGLEGGGYYEQYF | . | TRBV4-1
CASSVDPGANTEAFF | TRBJ1-1 | TRBV2
CASSHGTSGGVFGNEQFF | TRBJ2-1 | TRBV4-2
CAWNAQETQYF | TRBJ2-5 | TRBV30
CASSYLGANTGELFF | TRBJ2-2 | TRBV5-1
CASSLVGQGEDNERYF | TRBJ2-7 | TRBV7-9
CASSTPGREQYF | TRBJ2-5 | TRBV6-2/TRBV6-3
CAISGGGSNYGYTF | TRBJ1-2 | TRBV10-3
CSARASKSGVGTDTQYF | TRBJ2-3 | TRBV20-1
CASRPGIAGAWEQYF | TRBJ2-7 | TRBV6-5
CASSVPGANVLTF | TRBJ2-6 | TRBV6-1
CASSLARGGRGTEAFF | TRBJ1-1 | TRBV6-6
CASSSTSGGQETQYF | TRBJ2-5 | TRBV2
CASGQGEGGTEAFF | TRBJ1-1 | TRBV11-3
CASSYDSSNQPQHF | TRBJ1-5 | TRBV6-5
CASSMTSGGINEQFF | TRBJ2-1 | TRBV9
CASSLGAFTLQETQYF | TRBJ2-5 | TRBV11-2
CASSRGLAGGRDTQYF | TRBJ2-3 | TRBV4-2
CASTLTGGQETQYF | TRBJ2-5 | TRBV11-2
CASSLRLATYNEQYF | TRBJ2-7 | TRBV28
CASSPLGAYNSPLHF | TRBJ1-6 | TRBV3-1
CAIKHFGSPGQSETQYF | TRBJ2-5 | TRBV3-1
CASSQVGLSTDTQYF | TRBJ2-3 | TRBV3-1
CSGGGNEQFF | TRBJ2-1 | TRBV29-1
CASREGIGNQPQHF | TRBJ1-5 | TRBV5-1
CASSQEGGRNEQYF | TRBJ2-7 | TRBV3-1
CSFPRAGYNEQFF | TRBJ2-1 | TRBV29-1
CSARDPRETGELFF | TRBJ2-2 | TRBV20-1
CASSTDPGGYGYTF | TRBJ1-2 | TRBV6-5
CATSDNKTGVWQETQYF | TRBJ2-5 | TRBV24-1